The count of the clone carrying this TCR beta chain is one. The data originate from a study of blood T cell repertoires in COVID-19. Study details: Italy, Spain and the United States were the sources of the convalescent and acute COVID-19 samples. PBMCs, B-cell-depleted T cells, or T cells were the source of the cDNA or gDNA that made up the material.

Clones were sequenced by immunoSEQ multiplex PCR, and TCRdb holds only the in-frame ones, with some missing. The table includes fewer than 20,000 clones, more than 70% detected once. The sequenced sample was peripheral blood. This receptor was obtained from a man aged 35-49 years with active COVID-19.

The CDR3 DNA is TGTGCCAGCAGCCCGCTGACAGGGTTTTTCTCCTACGAGCAGTACTTC. This gives the protein CASSPLTGFFSYEQYF. The chain recombines TRBV7-8 with TRBJ2-7; 7 bases align to TRBD1. The junction had 10 bases not matched to a gene; V was cut back by 5 bases and J by 0 bases. There are 16 residues in the CDR3. Germline CDR1 is SGHVS and CDR2 is FQNEAQ.